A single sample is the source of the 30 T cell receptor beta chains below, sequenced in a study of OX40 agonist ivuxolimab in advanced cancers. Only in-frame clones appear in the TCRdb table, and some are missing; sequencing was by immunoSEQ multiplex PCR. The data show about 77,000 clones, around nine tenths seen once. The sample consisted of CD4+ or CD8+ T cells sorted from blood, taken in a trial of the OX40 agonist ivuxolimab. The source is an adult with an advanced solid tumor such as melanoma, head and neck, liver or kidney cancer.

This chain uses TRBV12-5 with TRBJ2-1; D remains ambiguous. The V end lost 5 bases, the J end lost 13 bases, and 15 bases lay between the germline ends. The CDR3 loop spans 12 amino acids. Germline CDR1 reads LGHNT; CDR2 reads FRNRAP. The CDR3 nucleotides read TGTGCTAGTGGTCACGGCTTGGGTAGTCAGTTCTTC. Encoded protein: CASGHGLGSQFF.

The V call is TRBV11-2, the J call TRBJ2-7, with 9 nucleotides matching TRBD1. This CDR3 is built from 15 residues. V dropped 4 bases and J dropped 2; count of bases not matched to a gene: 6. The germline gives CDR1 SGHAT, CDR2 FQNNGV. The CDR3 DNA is TGTGCCAGCAGCTCGACGCGGGACAGGGCCTACGAGCAGTACTTC. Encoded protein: CASSSTRDRAYEQYF.

The CDR3 nucleotides are TGTGCCAGCAGCGCGTTAGGAGAGGAGTACTTC. It specifies CASSALGEEYF. This rearrangement joins TRBV28 to TRBJ2-7; D gene uncertain. Germline lookup yields CDR1 MDHEN and CDR2 SYDVKM. The CDR3 consists of 11 residues. V was shortened by 6 bases and J by 11 bases, with 14 bases between the two germline ends.

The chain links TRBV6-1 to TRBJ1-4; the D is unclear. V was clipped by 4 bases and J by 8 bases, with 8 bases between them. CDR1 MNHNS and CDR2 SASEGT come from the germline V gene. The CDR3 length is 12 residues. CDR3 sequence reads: CASSANAEKLFF. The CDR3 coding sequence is TGTGCCAGCAGTGCAAACGCCGAAAAACTGTTTTTT.

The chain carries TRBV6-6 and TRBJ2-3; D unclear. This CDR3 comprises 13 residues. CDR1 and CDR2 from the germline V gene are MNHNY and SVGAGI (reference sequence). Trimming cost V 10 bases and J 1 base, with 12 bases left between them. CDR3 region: CATLKLGTDTQYF. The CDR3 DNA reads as TGTGCCACCCTTAAATTGGGCACAGATACGCAGTATTTT.

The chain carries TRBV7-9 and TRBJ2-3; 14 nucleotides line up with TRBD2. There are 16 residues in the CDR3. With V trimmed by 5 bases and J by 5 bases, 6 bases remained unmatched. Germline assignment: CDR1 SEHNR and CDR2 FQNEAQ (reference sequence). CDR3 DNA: TGTGCCAGCAGCCGCGGGACTAGCGGGAGAGGAGATACGCAGTATTTT. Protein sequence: CASSRGTSGRGDTQYF.

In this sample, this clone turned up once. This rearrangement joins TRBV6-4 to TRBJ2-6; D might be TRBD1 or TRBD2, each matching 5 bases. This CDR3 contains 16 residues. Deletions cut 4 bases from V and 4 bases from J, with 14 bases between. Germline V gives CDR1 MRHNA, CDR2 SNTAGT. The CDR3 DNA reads TGTGCCAGCAGTGCGTCCCCAGGGACCGGGGCCAACGTCCTGACTTTC. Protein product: CASSASPGTGANVLTF.

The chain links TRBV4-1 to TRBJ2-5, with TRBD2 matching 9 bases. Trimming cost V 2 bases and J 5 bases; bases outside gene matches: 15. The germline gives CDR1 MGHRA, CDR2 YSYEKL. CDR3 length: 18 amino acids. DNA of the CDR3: TGCGCCAGCAGCCAATTCGCGGCGGGGGGGCCAATCCCCGAGACCCAGTACTTC. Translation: CASSQFAAGGPIPETQYF.

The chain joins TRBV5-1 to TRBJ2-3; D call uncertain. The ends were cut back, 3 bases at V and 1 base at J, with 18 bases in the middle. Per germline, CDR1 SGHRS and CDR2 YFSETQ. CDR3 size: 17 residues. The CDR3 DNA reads TGCGCCAGCAGCTACCGGACGTCCGGGTGGGGCACAGATACGCAGTATTTT. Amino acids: CASSYRTSGWGTDTQYF.

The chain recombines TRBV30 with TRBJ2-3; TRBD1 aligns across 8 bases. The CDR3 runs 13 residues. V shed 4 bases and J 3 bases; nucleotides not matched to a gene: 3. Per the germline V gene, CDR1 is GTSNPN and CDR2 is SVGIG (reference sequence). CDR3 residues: CAWIWTGTDTQYF. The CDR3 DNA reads TGTGCCTGGATATGGACAGGGACAGATACGCAGTATTTT.

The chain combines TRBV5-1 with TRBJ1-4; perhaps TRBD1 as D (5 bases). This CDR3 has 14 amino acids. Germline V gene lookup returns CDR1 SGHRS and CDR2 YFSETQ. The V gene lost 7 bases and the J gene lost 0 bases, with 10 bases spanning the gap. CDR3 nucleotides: TGCGCCAGCTCAAGGGGAACAACTAATGAAAAACTGTTTTTT. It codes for CASSRGTTNEKLFF.

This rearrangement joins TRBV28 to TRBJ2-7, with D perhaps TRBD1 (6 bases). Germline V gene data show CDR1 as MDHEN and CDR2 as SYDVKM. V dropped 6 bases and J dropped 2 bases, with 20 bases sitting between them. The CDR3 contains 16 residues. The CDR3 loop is CASSLSRDMEAYEQYF. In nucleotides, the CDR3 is TGTGCCAGCAGCTTAAGTAGGGACATGGAAGCCTACGAGCAGTACTTC.

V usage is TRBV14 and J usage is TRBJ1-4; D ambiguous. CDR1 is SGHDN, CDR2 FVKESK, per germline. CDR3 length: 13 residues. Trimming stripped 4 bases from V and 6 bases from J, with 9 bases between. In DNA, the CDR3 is TGTGCCAGCAGCCGCCGGGCGGATGAAAAACTGTTTTTT. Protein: CASSRRADEKLFF.

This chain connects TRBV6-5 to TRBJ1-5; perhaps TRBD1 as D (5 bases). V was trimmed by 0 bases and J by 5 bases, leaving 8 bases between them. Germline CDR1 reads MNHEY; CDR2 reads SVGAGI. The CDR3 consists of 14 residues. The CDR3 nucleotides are TGTGCCAGCAGTTACTCTACCAGGGATCAGCCCCAGCATTTT. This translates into CASSYSTRDQPQHF.

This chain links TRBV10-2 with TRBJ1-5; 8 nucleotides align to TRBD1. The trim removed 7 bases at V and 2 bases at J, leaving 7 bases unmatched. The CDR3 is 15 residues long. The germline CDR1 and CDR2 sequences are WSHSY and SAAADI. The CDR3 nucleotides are TGCGCCAGCAATGATTGGGGACAGGGCAATCAGCCCCAGCATTTT. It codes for CASNDWGQGNQPQHF.

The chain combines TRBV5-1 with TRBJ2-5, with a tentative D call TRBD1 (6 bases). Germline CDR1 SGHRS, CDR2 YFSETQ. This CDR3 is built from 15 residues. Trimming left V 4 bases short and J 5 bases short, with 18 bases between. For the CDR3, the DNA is TGCGCCAGCAGCGTCACCGGGACAAGCCAGGAGACCCAGTACTTC. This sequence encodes CASSVTGTSQETQYF.

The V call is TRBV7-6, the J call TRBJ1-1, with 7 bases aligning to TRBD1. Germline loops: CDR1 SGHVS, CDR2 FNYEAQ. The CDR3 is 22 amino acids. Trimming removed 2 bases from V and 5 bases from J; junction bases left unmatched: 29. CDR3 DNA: TGTGCCAGCAGCTTACCCCCTCGAGGTAGTCGACGACTTACAGGGGCAGGAACTGAAGCTTTCTTT. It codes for CASSLPPRGSRRLTGAGTEAFF.

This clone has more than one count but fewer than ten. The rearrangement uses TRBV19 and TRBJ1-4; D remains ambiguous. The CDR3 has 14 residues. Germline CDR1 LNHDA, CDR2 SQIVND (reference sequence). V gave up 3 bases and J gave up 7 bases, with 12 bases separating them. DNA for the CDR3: TGTGCCAGTAGTATGCCTGGACTGATTGAAAAACTGTTTTTT. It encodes CASSMPGLIEKLFF.

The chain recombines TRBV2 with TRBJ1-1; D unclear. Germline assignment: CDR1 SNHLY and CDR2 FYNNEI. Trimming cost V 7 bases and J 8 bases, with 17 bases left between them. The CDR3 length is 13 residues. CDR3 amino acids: CASNDPGIKEAFF. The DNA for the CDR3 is TGTGCCAGCAACGATCCGGGAATTAAGGAAGCTTTCTTT.

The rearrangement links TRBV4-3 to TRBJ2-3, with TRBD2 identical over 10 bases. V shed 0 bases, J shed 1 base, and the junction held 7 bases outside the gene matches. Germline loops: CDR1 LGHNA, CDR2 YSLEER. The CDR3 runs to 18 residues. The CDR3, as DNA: TGCGCCAGCAGCCAAGATTTACTCGGGACTAGCGGCACAGATACGCAGTATTTT. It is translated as CASSQDLLGTSGTDTQYF.

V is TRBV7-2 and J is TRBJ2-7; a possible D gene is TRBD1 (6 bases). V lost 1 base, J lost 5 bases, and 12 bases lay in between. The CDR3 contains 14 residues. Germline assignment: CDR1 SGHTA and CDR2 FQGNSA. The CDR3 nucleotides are TGTGCCAGCAGCTTAGAGGTCCACAGGGACGAGCAGTACTTC. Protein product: CASSLEVHRDEQYF.

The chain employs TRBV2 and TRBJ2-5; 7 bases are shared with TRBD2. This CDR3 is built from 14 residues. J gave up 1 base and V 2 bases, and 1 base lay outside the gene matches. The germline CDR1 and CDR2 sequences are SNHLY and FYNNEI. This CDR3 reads CASSETGGQETQYF. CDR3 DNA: TGTGCCAGCAGTGAAACGGGGGGCCAAGAGACCCAGTACTTC.

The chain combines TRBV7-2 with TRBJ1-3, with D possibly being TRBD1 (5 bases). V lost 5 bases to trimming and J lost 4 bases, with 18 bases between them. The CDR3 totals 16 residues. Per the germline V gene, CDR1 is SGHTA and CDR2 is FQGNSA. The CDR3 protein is CASSLLGDGRGNTIYF. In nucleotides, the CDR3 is TGTGCCAGCAGCCTATTAGGGGACGGGAGAGGAAACACCATATATTTT.

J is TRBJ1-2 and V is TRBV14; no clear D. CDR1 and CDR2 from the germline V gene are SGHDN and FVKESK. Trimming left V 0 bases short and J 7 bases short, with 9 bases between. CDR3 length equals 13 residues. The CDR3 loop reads CASSQDRRFGYTF. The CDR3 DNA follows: TGTGCCAGCAGCCAAGATAGGCGGTTTGGCTACACCTTC.

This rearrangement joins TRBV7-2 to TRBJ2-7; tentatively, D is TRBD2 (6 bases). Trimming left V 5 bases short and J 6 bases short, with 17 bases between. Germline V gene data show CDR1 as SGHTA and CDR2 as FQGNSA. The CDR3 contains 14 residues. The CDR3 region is CASSPMRHGGEQYF. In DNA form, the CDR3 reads TGTGCCAGCAGCCCAATGAGGCACGGGGGCGAGCAGTACTTC.

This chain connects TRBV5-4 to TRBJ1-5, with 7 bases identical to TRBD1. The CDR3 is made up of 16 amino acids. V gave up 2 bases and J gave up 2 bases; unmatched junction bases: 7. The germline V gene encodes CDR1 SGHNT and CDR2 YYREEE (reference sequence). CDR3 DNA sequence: TGTGCCAGCAGCTTCACGCAGGGGGTAGGCAATCAGCCCCAGCATTTT. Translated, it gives CASSFTQGVGNQPQHF.

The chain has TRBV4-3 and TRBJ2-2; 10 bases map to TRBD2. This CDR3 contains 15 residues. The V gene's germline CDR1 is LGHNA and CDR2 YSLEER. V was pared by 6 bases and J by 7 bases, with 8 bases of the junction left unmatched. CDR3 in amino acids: CASSPLAGYGGELFF. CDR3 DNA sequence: TGCGCCAGCAGTCCACTAGCGGGATACGGCGGGGAGCTGTTTTTT.

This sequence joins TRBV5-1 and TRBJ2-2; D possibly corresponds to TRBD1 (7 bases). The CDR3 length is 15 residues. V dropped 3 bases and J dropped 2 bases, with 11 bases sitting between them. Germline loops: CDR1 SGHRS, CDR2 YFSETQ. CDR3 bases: TGCGCCAGCAGCTGGGGGGACAGAAACACCGGGGAGCTGTTTTTT. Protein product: CASSWGDRNTGELFF.

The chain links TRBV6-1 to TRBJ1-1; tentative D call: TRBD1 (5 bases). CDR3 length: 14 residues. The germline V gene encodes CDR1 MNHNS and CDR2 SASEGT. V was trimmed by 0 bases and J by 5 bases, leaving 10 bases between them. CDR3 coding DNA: TGTGCCAGCAGTGAAGCGCAGGGTTTGACTGAAGCTTTCTTT. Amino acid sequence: CASSEAQGLTEAFF.

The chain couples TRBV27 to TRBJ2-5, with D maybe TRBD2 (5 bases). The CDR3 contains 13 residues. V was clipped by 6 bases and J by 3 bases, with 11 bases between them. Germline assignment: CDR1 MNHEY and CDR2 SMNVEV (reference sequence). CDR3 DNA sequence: TGTGCCAGCAGGCTAGCAGGAGAAGAGACCCAGTACTTC. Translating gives CASRLAGEETQYF.